Sequencing of this T cell receptor beta chain was carried out in a study of cytomegalovirus exposure and HLA in healthy donors. Study at large: From about 180 million T cells, an earlier analysis saw around 120 million unique TCR beta sequences.

Findings and caveats of the study: In a later analysis, 15,000 to 20,000 TCR beta sequences were associated with HLA alleles at 0.05 false discovery rate.

CDR3 length: 16 residues. V gave up 0 bases and J gave up 1 base, with 13 bases separating them. CDR1 and CDR2 from the germline V gene are LGHNA and YSLEER. With regard to this clone: As yet, its antigen is unknown.

PCR used 60 Vbeta primers and 13 Jbeta primers. Clones were read by immunoSEQ multiplex PCR, and TCRdb kept only the in-frame ones, dropping some. Its table records under 50,000 clones. The chain recombines TRBV4-3 with TRBJ2-7, with D uncertain. This sequence was found in a male donor in good health and CMV-seronegative. The sequenced sample consisted of PBMCs. DNA for the CDR3: TGCGCCAGCAGCCAAGATGGAGTTGGTCAATCCTACGAGCAGTACTTC. It encodes CASSQDGVGQSYEQYF.